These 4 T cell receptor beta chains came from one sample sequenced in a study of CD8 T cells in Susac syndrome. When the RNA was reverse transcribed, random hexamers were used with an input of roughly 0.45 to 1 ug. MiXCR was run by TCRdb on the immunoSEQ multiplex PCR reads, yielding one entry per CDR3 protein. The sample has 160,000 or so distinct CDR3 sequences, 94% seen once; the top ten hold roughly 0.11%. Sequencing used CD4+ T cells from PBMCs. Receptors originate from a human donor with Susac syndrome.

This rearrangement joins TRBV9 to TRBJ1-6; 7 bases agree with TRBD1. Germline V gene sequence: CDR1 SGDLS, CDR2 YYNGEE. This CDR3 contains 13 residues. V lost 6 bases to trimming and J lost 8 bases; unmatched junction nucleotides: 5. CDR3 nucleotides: TGTGCCAGCACACAGGGGCCGGATTCACCCCTCCACTTT. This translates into CASTQGPDSPLHF. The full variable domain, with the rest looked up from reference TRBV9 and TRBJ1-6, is DSGVTQTPKHLITATGQRVTLRCSPRSGDLSVYWYQQSLDQGLQFLIQYYNGEERAKGNILERFSAQQFPDLHSELNLSSLELGDSALYFCASTQGPDSPLHFGNGTRLTVT.

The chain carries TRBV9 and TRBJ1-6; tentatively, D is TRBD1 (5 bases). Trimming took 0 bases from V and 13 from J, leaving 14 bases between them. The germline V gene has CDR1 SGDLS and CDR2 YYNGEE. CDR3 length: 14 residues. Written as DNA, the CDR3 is TGTGCCAGCAGCGTAGACCGTGTAGGGACTCCCCTCCACTTT. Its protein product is CASSVDRVGTPLHF. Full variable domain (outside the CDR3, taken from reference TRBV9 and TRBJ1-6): DSGVTQTPKHLITATGQRVTLRCSPRSGDLSVYWYQQSLDQGLQFLIQYYNGEERAKGNILERFSAQQFPDLHSELNLSSLELGDSALYFCASSVDRVGTPLHFGNGTRLTVT.

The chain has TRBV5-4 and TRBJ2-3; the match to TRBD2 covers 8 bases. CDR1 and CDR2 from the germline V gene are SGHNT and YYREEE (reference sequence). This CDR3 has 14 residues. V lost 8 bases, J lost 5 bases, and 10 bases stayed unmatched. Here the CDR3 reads CASEPGGPLDTQYF. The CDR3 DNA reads TGTGCCAGTGAGCCGGGGGGGCCGTTAGATACGCAGTATTTT.

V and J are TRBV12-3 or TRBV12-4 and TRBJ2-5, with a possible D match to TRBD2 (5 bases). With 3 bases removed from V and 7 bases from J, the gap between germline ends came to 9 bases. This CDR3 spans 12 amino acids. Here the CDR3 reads CASSFGEGTQYF. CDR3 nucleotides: TGTGCCAGCAGTTTCGGGGAAGGGACCCAGTACTTC.